This T cell receptor beta chain originates from a study of cytomegalovirus exposure and HLA in healthy donors. Study context: Unique TCRs numbering some 93 million, obtained from HLA-typed donors, made up an early data release.

The PCR employed 60 Vbeta primers together with 13 Jbeta primers. Profiling relied on immunoSEQ multiplex PCR, and the TCRdb table lists in-frame clones only, not all of them. The sample has tens of thousands of clones; approximately 80% are singletons. Findings and limits, study-wide: In vitro testing confirmed three CMV-associated chains as specific for CMV antigens. Data from an earlier analysis indicated that most TCR beta V segments were productive either about 87% or about 30% of the time. TCR beta chains numbering approximately 150 were designated cytomegalovirus-associated.

Germline CDR1 is ENHRY and CDR2 is SYGVKD. This CDR3 spans 15 amino acids. Trimming took 5 bases from V and 2 from J; bases not matched to a gene: 4. This clone was picked up a small number of times. What it binds is unknown. The chain has TRBV10-3 and TRBJ2-1; TRBD2 agrees at 9 bases. This clonotype originated in a woman aged 25 to 45 in good health and CMV-seronegative. The sequencing sample was made of PBMCs. The CDR3 reads CAISLAGETYNEQFF. DNA for the CDR3: TGTGCCATCAGTTTAGCGGGAGAAACCTACAATGAGCAGTTCTTC.